Presented here are 26 T cell receptor beta chains from one specimen sequenced in a study of T-cell reconstitution after alpha-beta-depleted transplantation in children. The TCRbeta library was prepared with unique molecular identifiers. TCRdb passed the PCR reads through MiXCR, listing each CDR3 protein once. The sample contains almost 500,000 distinct CDR3 sequences, under 15% of which appear only once. This specimen consisted of PBMCs from the stem cell graft donor, obtained from the stem cell graft. The receptors were sampled from a human donor who donated a stem cell graft to a child with combined immunodeficiency.

In its sample, this clonotype was seen a few times. The chain is built from TRBV4-2 and TRBJ2-7, with 8 bases aligning to TRBD2. Losses at the gene ends were 0 bases for V and 2 bases for J; bases not matched to a gene: 6. CDR1 LGHNA and CDR2 YNFKEQ come from the germline V gene. The CDR3 is made up of 16 amino acids. Here the CDR3 reads CASSQEFERGTYEQYF. DNA for the CDR3: TGTGCCAGCAGCCAAGAGTTCGAGCGGGGGACCTACGAGCAGTACTTC.

The J gene is TRBJ2-3, the V gene TRBV7-9, with unresolved D. This CDR3 comprises 16 residues. Germline CDR1 and CDR2: SEHNR and FQNEAQ (reference sequence). Between the trimmed V and J ends, which lost 5 bases and 6 bases, there was a span of 21 bases. DNA of the CDR3: TGTGCCAGCAGCCGTCCCGGGCCCCATCCGGCGGATACGCAGTATTTT. Its translation: CASSRPGPHPADTQYF. The variable domain in full, completed from reference TRBV7-9 and TRBJ2-3, reads DTGVSQNPRHKITKRGQNVTFRCDPISEHNRLYWYRQTLGQGPEFLTYFQNEAQLEKSRLLSDRFSAERPKGSFSTLEIQRTEQGDSAMYLCASSRPGPHPADTQYFGPGTRLTVL.

This clonotype was counted between two and nine times. The rearrangement joins TRBV7-9 to TRBJ1-2, with no clear D. The V end was cut by 4 bases, the J end by 7 bases, with 10 bases between. The germline gives CDR1 SEHNR, CDR2 FQNEAQ (reference sequence). The CDR3 is made up of 12 amino acids. This CDR3 is CASSSVESGYTF. Written as DNA, the CDR3 is TGTGCCAGCAGCTCAGTAGAGTCTGGCTACACCTTC.

This clonotype has at least ten counts. The chain recombines TRBV7-6 with TRBJ2-4; the match to TRBD1 covers 8 bases. The germline V gene has CDR1 SGHVS and CDR2 FNYEAQ. There are 18 residues in the CDR3. The V and J ends lost 3 bases and 2 bases, in that order; junction bases with no gene match: 12. CDR3 region: CASSFRDRTPSPKNIQYF. The CDR3 DNA reads as TGTGCCAGCAGCTTCCGGGACAGGACCCCTTCCCCCAAAAACATTCAGTACTTC.

This clonotype was counted a few times. The rearrangement uses TRBV5-1 and TRBJ2-7; 9 bases agree with TRBD1. V lost 3 bases, J lost 5 bases, and 6 bases stayed unmatched. This CDR3 is built from 14 residues. CDR1 SGHRS and CDR2 YFSETQ come from the germline V gene. Here the CDR3 DNA reads TGCGCCAGCAGCTCCCGGACAGGGGAGCACGAGCAGTACTTC. Its translation: CASSSRTGEHEQYF.

The gene calls are TRBV12-3 or TRBV12-4 and TRBJ2-1, with TRBD2 matching 11 bases. The CDR3 spans 15 residues. Losses at the gene ends were 7 bases for V and 5 bases for J; bases not matched to a gene: 7. The CDR3 DNA reads TGTGCCAGCAAATATAGCGGGAGGGATAACAATGAGCAGTTCTTC. It is translated as CASKYSGRDNNEQFF.

DNA of the CDR3: TGTGCCAGCAGCCTAAGCCGGTCACCATTGCTCTACGAGCAGTACTTC. Its protein product is CASSLSRSPLLYEQYF. The chain uses TRBV7-8 and TRBJ2-7; D uncertain. Trimming took off 5 bases at V and 3 bases at J, with 20 bases between the two ends. The CDR3 contains 16 residues. Germline CDR1 SGHVS, CDR2 FQNEAQ.

This clonotype was seen only a few times. This chain uses TRBV11-2 with TRBJ2-7; TRBD1 might be the D (6 bases). Trimming took 6 bases from V and 5 from J, leaving 20 bases between them. The CDR3 loop spans 15 amino acids. Germline CDR1 is SGHAT and CDR2 is FQNNGV. CDR3 region: CASRDPRGMGDEQYF. The DNA for the CDR3 is TGTGCCAGCAGGGATCCCAGGGGCATGGGGGACGAGCAGTACTTC. Full variable domain (rest looked up from reference TRBV11-2 and TRBJ2-7): EAGVAQSPRYKIIEKRQSVAFWCNPISGHATLYWYQQILGQGPKLLIQFQNNGVVDDSQLPKDRFSAERLKGVDSTLKIQPAKLEDSAVYLCASRDPRGMGDEQYFGPGTRLTVT.

This clonotype was observed many times. The chain couples TRBV11-2 to TRBJ2-3; 8 bases align to TRBD2. Trimming cost V 0 bases and J 5 bases; bases outside gene matches: 13. Germline lookup yields CDR1 SGHAT and CDR2 FQNNGV. The CDR3 extends over 18 amino acids. The CDR3 spells CASSLDWYREGGGDTQYF. The CDR3 DNA is TGTGCCAGCAGCTTAGACTGGTACCGGGAGGGCGGGGGAGATACGCAGTATTTT.

This clonotype was counted ten times or more. The chain carries TRBV12-3 or TRBV12-4 and TRBJ2-5; D unclear. This CDR3 has 13 amino acids. V was shortened by 6 bases and J by 1 base, with 9 bases between the two germline ends. CDR3 residues: CASSQYLQETQYF. The DNA for the CDR3 is TGTGCCAGCAGCCAATACCTCCAAGAGACCCAGTACTTC.

This clonotype was recorded many times. This chain links TRBV20-1 with TRBJ2-7; 9 bases are shared with TRBD2. The CDR3 length is 17 residues. Germline CDR1 DFQATT, CDR2 SNEGSKA (reference sequence). V trimming: 3 bases; J trimming: 3 bases; junction bases outside the gene matches: 15. In nucleotides, the CDR3 is TGCAGTGCTAGCAGACGGGGACTAGCTTCCCCTAGCTACGAGCAGTACTTC. Protein sequence: CSASRRGLASPSYEQYF.

The table lists this clonotype with a few counts. The chain recombines TRBV12-3 or TRBV12-4 with TRBJ2-6; D perhaps matches TRBD1 (6 bases). The CDR3 is made up of 17 amino acids. Trimming took 6 bases from V and 0 from J, leaving 15 bases between them. DNA for the CDR3: TGTGCCAGCAGAGGAGACAGGCTTAACTCTGGGGCCAACGTCCTGACTTTC. Encoded protein: CASRGDRLNSGANVLTF.

This clonotype was observed a handful of times. The chain employs TRBV9 and TRBJ2-1; 13 bases match TRBD2. This CDR3 contains 15 residues. The germline gives CDR1 SGDLS, CDR2 YYNGEE. The junction had 8 bases not matched to a gene; V was cut back by 4 bases and J by 10 bases. CDR3 sequence reads: CASSSTSGGAYEQFF. In DNA form, the CDR3 reads TGTGCCAGCAGCTCCACTAGCGGGGGGGCATACGAGCAGTTCTTC.

This clonotype came up a few times. The chain recombines TRBV20-1 with TRBJ1-2; D not resolved. V lost 1 base, J lost 4 bases, and 25 bases lay in between. The CDR3 runs 18 residues. Germline lookup yields CDR1 DFQATT and CDR2 SNEGSKA (reference sequence). In DNA, the CDR3 is TGCAGTGCTAGAGTGTTGGCAAGAGAGGGCGGAATTTCCTATGGCTACACCTTC. Translated, it gives CSARVLAREGGISYGYTF.

CDR3 protein: CASREISGTAVYEQYF. The DNA of the CDR3 is TGCGCCAGCAGGGAAATTTCCGGGACAGCCGTGTACGAGCAGTACTTC. The chain links TRBV5-1 to TRBJ2-7, with 7 bases identical to TRBD1. The V and J ends lost 5 bases and 4 bases, in that order; junction bases with no gene match: 15. The germline V gene has CDR1 SGHRS and CDR2 YFSETQ. The CDR3 totals 16 residues. The full variable domain, in which reference TRBV5-1 and TRBJ2-7 provide the parts outside the CDR3, is KAGVTQTPRYLIKTRGQQVTLSCSPISGHRSVSWYQQTPGQGLQFLFEYFSETQRNKGNFPGRFSGRQFSNSRSEMNVSTLELGDSALYLCASREISGTAVYEQYFGPGTRLTVT.

This clonotype came up a few times. J is TRBJ1-1 and V is TRBV20-1; 8 bases line up with TRBD1. The CDR3 consists of 16 residues. The junction had 9 bases not matched to a gene; V was cut back by 0 bases and J by 3 bases. CDR1 DFQATT and CDR2 SNEGSKA come from the germline V gene (reference sequence). As DNA, the CDR3 is TGCAGTGCTAGAGAGACAGGGGAGTCTCGTTACACTGAAGCTTTCTTT. Its translation: CSARETGESRYTEAFF.

There are a few counts of this clonotype. The chain recombines TRBV7-6 with TRBJ2-3; the match to TRBD2 covers 11 bases. Germline V gene data show CDR1 as SGHVS and CDR2 as FNYEAQ. V gave up 5 bases and J gave up 0 bases; unmatched junction bases: 13. The CDR3 totals 19 residues. The DNA for the CDR3 is TGTGCCAGCAGCCTTAGCGGGAGGGCCGGGACAACTAGCACAGATACGCAGTATTTT. Its protein is CASSLSGRAGTTSTDTQYF.

J is TRBJ2-7 and V is TRBV20-1; perhaps TRBD2 as D (5 bases). Trimming stripped 6 bases from V and 4 bases from J, with 16 bases between. Germline CDR1 DFQATT, CDR2 SNEGSKA (reference sequence). The CDR3 loop spans 13 amino acids. The CDR3 nucleotides read TGCAGTGCACGGGATCTAGGGTTGTACGAGCAGTACTTC. This sequence encodes CSARDLGLYEQYF.

This clonotype was observed at least ten times. This sequence joins TRBV5-1 and TRBJ2-3; TRBD2 matches at 8 bases. CDR3 length equals 14 residues. Germline lookup yields CDR1 SGHRS and CDR2 YFSETQ. V gave up 5 bases and J gave up 4 bases; unmatched junction bases: 6. The CDR3 DNA reads as TGCGCCAGCAGAGCGGGGGCCGGCGCAGATACGCAGTATTTT. This translates into CASRAGAGADTQYF.

V gene TRBV9 combines with J gene TRBJ1-2; D ambiguous. The CDR3 contains 12 residues. Trimming removed 3 bases at V and 5 bases at J, with 8 bases between. CDR1 and CDR2 from the germline V gene are SGDLS and YYNGEE. For the CDR3, the DNA is TGTGCCAGCAGCGATGACATATATGGCTACACCTTC. Protein product: CASSDDIYGYTF.

The genes are TRBV6-2 or TRBV6-3 and TRBJ2-5, with a possible D match to TRBD1 (7 bases). CDR1 MNHEY and CDR2 SVGEGT come from the germline V gene. This CDR3 comprises 13 residues. V was cut by 5 bases and J by 7 bases, with 14 bases left in between. In DNA, the CDR3 is TGTGCCAGCAGTACCCGACAGGGAGGGACCCAGTACTTC. It encodes CASSTRQGGTQYF.

The table lists this clonotype with many counts. CDR3 nucleotide sequence: TGTGCCAGCAGCAACCAATTTCTAGCGGGGGTGTATACGCAGTATTTT. This codes for CASSNQFLAGVYTQYF. The V gene is TRBV12-3 or TRBV12-4, the J gene TRBJ2-3; 10 nucleotides align to TRBD2. The CDR3 totals 16 residues. V lost 6 bases and J lost 7; bases outside the gene matches: 13.

V and J are TRBV3-1 and TRBJ1-6; D gene ambiguous. Trimming took 0 bases from V and 0 from J, leaving 9 bases between them. The germline gives CDR1 LGHDT, CDR2 YNNKEL (reference sequence). This CDR3 comprises 17 residues. In DNA form, the CDR3 reads TGTGCCAGCAGCCAAGACCCAGGCAGCTCCTATAATTCACCCCTCCACTTT. Amino acid sequence: CASSQDPGSSYNSPLHF.

V usage is TRBV11-2 and J usage is TRBJ2-1; perhaps TRBD2 as D (5 bases). The CDR3 is made up of 14 amino acids. V shed 5 bases and J shed 4 bases, with 12 bases lying between them. Germline V gene sequence: CDR1 SGHAT, CDR2 FQNNGV. CDR3 region: CASSNNRGYNEQFF. CDR3 DNA: TGTGCCAGCAGCAATAACCGGGGATACAATGAGCAGTTCTTC.

V is TRBV27 and J is TRBJ2-7; tentative D call: TRBD1 (6 bases). The CDR3 runs 13 residues. The V end was cut by 6 bases, the J end by 6 bases, with 15 bases between. Germline CDR1 reads MNHEY; CDR2 reads SMNVEV (reference sequence). The CDR3, as DNA: TGTGCCAGCAGGCCTGGGGGCGCAGGCGAGCAGTACTTC. It specifies CASRPGGAGEQYF.

At least ten counts were recorded for this clonotype. J is TRBJ2-6 and V is TRBV27, with D unclear. V lost 4 bases, J lost 2 bases, and 3 bases lay in between. The germline V gene encodes CDR1 MNHEY and CDR2 SMNVEV (reference sequence). This CDR3 has 13 amino acids. The CDR3 DNA reads as TGTGCCAGCAGTTACCCTGGGGCCAACGTCCTGACTTTC. This codes for CASSYPGANVLTF.